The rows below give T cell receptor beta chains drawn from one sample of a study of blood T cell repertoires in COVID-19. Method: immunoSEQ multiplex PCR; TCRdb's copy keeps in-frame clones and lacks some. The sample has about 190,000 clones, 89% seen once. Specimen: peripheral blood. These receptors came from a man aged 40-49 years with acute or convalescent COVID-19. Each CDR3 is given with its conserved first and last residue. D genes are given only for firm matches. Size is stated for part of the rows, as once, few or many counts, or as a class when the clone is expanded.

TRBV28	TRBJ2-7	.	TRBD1	CASSTIYRTGVQWEQYF	TGTGCCAGCTCTACCATATACCGAACAGGGGTCCAATGGGAGCAGTACTTC
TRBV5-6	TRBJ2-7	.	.	CASSLTGLSYEQYF	TGTGCCAGCAGCTTGACAGGTTTAAGCTACGAGCAGTACTTC
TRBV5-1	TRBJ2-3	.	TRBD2	CASSLTSGGASTDTQYF	TGCGCCAGCAGCTTGACTAGCGGGGGGGCATCCACAGATACGCAGTATTTT
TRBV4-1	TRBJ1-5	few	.	CASSQGNSGNQPQHF	TGCGCCAGCAGCCAAGGAAACAGCGGGAATCAGCCCCAGCATTTT
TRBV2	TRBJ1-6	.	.	CASSAAGDNSPLHF	TGTGCCAGCAGTGCGGCGGGAGATAATTCACCCCTCCACTTT
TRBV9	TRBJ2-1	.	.	CASSVGGVLYNEQFF	TGTGCCAGCAGCGTAGGCGGGGTCCTATACAATGAGCAGTTCTTC
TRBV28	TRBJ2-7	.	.	CASRTTVYEQYF	TGTGCCAGCAGAACGACAGTCTACGAGCAGTACTTC
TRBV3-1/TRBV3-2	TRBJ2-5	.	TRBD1	CASSLGQGPQETQYF	TGTGCCAGCAGCCTTGGACAGGGGCCGCAAGAGACCCAGTACTTC
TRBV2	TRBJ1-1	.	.	CASSESARKGTEAFF	TGTGCCAGCAGTGAATCGGCCAGGAAAGGCACTGAAGCTTTCTTT
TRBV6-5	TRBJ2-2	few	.	CASKDSPHTGELFF	TGTGCCAGCAAGGACTCGCCGCACACCGGGGAGCTGTTTTTT
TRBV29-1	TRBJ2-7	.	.	CSVETGQSYEQYF	TGCAGCGTTGAAACAGGACAGTCCTACGAGCAGTACTTC